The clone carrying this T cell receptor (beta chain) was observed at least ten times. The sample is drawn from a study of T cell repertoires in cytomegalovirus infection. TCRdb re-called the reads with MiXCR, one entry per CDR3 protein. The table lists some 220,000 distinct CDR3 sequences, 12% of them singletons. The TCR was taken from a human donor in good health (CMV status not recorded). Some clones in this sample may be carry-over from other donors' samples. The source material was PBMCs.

The CDR3 region has the DNA TGCAGCGTTGAAGATCAAAGCGCGTGGGATCGGCAGTTCTTC. Translation: CSVEDQSAWDRQFF. V gene TRBV29-1 combines with J gene TRBJ2-1; D not resolved. The CDR3 extends over 14 amino acids. CDR1 is SQVTM and CDR2 is ANQGSEA in the germline V gene. Trimming shortened V by 0 bases and J by 12 bases, and 18 bases separated the two germline ends.